This T cell receptor (beta chain) emerged from a study of CD8 T cells in ankylosing spondylitis. The V and J ends lost 5 bases and 12 bases respectively, with 14 bases between them. Germline V CDR1 and CDR2: SGHTA, FQGNSA. The CDR3 spans 12 residues. Whole-study results and caveats: Some motif variants had been reported before (in reactive arthritis synovial fluid and blood). Disease-linked clones were CD8+ and relatively rare in peripheral blood. It was reported that disease-linked clones were significantly enriched in matched ankylosing spondylitis synovial fluid.

As regards this clonotype: The antigen remains undetermined.

Quantitative barcoded 5'-RACE was used to prepare TCR beta libraries. In TCRdb, the 5' RACE reads were re-called with MiXCR into one record per CDR3 protein. The sample carries around 140,000 distinct CDR3 sequences, approximately 10% recorded once. This clonotype was sampled from a female donor with ankylosing spondylitis or in good health (not recorded which). The V gene is TRBV7-2, the J gene TRBJ2-1; D is unclear. Sequenced input: blood, either unsorted or a sorted T cell fraction (not recorded which). The CDR3 sequence is CASSEGLQAQFF. The CDR3, as DNA: TGTGCCAGCAGCGAAGGCCTTCAGGCGCAGTTCTTC.